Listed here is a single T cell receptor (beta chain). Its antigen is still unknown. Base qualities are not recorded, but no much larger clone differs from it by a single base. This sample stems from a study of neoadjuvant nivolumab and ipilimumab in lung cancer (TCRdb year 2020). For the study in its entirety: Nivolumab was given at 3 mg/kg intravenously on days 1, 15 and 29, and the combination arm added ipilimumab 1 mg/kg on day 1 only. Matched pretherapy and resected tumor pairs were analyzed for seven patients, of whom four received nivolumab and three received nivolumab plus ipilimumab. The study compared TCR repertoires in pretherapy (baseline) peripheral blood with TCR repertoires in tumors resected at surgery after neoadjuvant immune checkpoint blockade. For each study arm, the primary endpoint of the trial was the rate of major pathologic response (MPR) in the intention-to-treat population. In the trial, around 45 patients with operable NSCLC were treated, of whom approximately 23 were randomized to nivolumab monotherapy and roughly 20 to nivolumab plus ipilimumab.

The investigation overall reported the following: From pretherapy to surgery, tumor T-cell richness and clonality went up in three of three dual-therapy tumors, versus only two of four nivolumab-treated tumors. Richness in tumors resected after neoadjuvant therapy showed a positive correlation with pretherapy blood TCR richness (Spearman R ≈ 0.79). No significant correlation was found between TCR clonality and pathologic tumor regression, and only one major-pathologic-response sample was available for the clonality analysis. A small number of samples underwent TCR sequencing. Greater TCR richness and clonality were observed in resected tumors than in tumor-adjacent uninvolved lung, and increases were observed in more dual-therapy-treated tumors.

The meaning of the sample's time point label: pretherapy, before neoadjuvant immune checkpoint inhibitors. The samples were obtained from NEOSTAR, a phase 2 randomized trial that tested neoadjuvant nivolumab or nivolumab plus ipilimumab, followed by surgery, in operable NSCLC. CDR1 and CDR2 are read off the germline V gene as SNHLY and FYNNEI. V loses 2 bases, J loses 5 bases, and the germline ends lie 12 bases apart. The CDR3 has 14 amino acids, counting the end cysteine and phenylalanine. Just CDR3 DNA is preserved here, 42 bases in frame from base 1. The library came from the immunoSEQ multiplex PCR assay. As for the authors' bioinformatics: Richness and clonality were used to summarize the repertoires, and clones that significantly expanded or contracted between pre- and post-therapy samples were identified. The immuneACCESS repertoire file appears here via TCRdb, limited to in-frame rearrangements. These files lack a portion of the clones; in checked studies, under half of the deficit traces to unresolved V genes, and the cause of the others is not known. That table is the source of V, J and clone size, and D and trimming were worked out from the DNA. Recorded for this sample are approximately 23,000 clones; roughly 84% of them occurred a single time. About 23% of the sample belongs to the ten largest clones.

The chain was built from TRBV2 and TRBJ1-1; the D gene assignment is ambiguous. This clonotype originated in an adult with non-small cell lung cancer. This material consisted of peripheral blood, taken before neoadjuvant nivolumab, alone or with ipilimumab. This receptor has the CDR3 CASSEIGRGTEAFF. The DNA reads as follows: TGTGCCAGCAGTGAAATAGGCCGTGGGACTGAAGCTTTCTTT.